What follows is one T cell receptor (beta chain) and its context. The CDR3 is 14 residues long. CDR1 and CDR2 from the germline V gene are GTSNPN and SVGIG (reference sequence). The trim removed 6 bases at V and 8 bases at J, leaving 12 bases unmatched. Seattle researchers signed up patients amid active infection and tracked them longitudinally. In the original processing: From reference gene primer amplification, estimates of nucleated cell counts were derived. TCRdb's table, derived via immunoSEQ multiplex PCR, lists solely in-frame clones and lacks some. Clone size and the V and J calls come from that table; the DNA yielded D and trimming. The sample includes 150,000 to 200,000 clones, approximately 95% seen only once; the top ten take under 2%. This entry belongs to a study of blood T cell repertoires in COVID-19. Study in general: The United States, Italy and Spain provided the acute and convalescent COVID-19 samples. From T cells, B-cell-depleted T cells, or PBMCs came the material, which was cDNA or gDNA.

Sequencing used peripheral blood. The chain carries TRBV30 and TRBJ1-4; 7 nucleotides match TRBD1. This TCR was recovered from a woman aged 55-69 years with COVID-19, enrolled during active disease. The CDR3 DNA follows: TGTGCCTGTTCCACAGGGGCTGGTGGCGAAAAACTGTTTTTT. Translated, it gives CACSTGAGGEKLFF. The whole variable domain, remainder taken from reference TRBV30 and TRBJ1-4, is SQTIHQWPATLVQPVGSPLSLECTVEGTSNPNLYWYRQAAGRGLQLLFYSVGIGQISSEVPQNLSASRPQDRQFILSSKKLLLSDSGFYLCACSTGAGGEKLFFGSGTQLSVL.